The source of this TCR beta chain is a study of immune evolution from preneoplasia to lung adenocarcinoma. V was clipped by 3 bases and J by 7 bases; unmatched bases: 8. Germline V gene data show CDR1 as LNHDA and CDR2 as SQIVND (reference sequence). CDR3 size: 15 residues. Using immunoSEQ multiplex PCR, the repertoire was profiled, and TCRdb retains in-frame clones only, with some absent. The table lists about 3,900 clones, around 77% of them singletons. This chain links TRBV19 with TRBJ2-1; 8 bases are a match to TRBD1. This TCR was recovered from a person aged 60 to 85 with lung adenocarcinoma. Sequenced material: FFPE adjacent normal lung tissue. The CDR3 loop reads CASSMGQVIGNEQFF. CDR3 DNA: TGTGCCAGTAGTATGGGACAGGTAATTGGGAATGAGCAGTTCTTC.